These 2 T cell receptor beta chains share one sample of origin, sequenced in a study of blood T cells in healthy people across ages. Alongside a J-beta primer mix, a sample-barcoded 5' primer served in a second PCR lasting about 7 to 12 cycles. Using its own MiXCR run on the 5' RACE reads, TCRdb lists one record per CDR3 protein. Seen here are around 1.5 million distinct CDR3 sequences, approximately 42% observed once, and the top ten hold under 8%. Sequencing was carried out using blood. These receptors all come from a woman aged 18-35 years in good health.

The chain combines TRBV6-1 with TRBJ1-1; D is undetermined. The germline gives CDR1 MNHNS, CDR2 SASEGT. Between the trimmed V and J ends, which lost 11 bases and 0 bases, there was a span of 22 bases. The CDR3 has 16 residues. The CDR3 coding sequence is TGTGCCGCCCGAATCACAAAACGAGGGTTGAACACTGAAGCTTTCTTT. Protein: CAARITKRGLNTEAFF.

V and J are TRBV28 and TRBJ2-3; D unresolved. Germline values: CDR1 MDHEN, CDR2 SYDVKM. The CDR3 length is 15 residues. Between the trimmed V and J ends, which lost 5 bases and 2 bases, there was a span of 14 bases. The CDR3: CASSTLKGITDTQYF. The DNA of the CDR3 is TGTGCCAGCAGTACCCTGAAAGGAATCACAGATACGCAGTATTTT.